Presented here are 7 T cell receptor beta chains from one specimen sequenced in a study of regulatory T cells in long-lasting Graves disease. With iRepertoire HTBI primers and Arm-PCR of CDR3 regions, TCR beta libraries were built. TCRdb re-called the multiplex PCR reads with MiXCR, one entry per CDR3 protein. This sample carries more than 300,000 distinct CDR3 sequences, 10% to 15% of them seen once, and the ten largest clones take approximately 17%. Time point meaning: newly diagnosed GD, antithyroid drugs for less than 3 months. Extracted PBMC RNA gave rise to the TCR library. The data were also submitted as part of a second study, on T cells in Graves' hyperthyroidism and ophthalmopathy.

The material was peripheral blood mononuclear cells (PBMCs), obtained at new diagnosis, from a patient treated with antithyroid drugs. These receptors were obtained from a young woman with Graves disease.

The genes are TRBV10-2 and TRBJ2-7; D is possibly TRBD1 (5 bases). Per germline, CDR1 WSHSY and CDR2 SAAADI. This CDR3 is 16 amino acids long. Trimming stripped 5 bases from V and 0 bases from J, with 17 bases between. The CDR3 DNA is TGCGCCAGCAGTCTCCTCCTGGGGCCCGACTCCTACGAGCAGTACTTC. Protein product: CASSLLLGPDSYEQYF.

This clonotype was seen many times. This chain connects TRBV19 to TRBJ2-6, with D maybe TRBD1 (7 bases). In germline, CDR1 is LNHDA, CDR2 SQIVND (reference sequence). The ends were cut back, 9 bases at V and 13 bases at J, with 22 bases in the middle. There are 14 residues in the CDR3. The CDR3 region is CASQGGAGSKVLTF. The CDR3 DNA follows: TGTGCCAGCCAGGGGGGAGCAGGGAGTAAGGTCCTGACTTTC.

In the case of this clonotype: Relative to the germline gene, one junction end is altered; a read error may explain this. This rearrangement joins TRBV4-1 to TRBJ1-4; D is perhaps TRBD1 (5 bases). Germline CDR1 MGHRA, CDR2 YSYEKL. The CDR3 runs 14 residues. CDR3 sequence: CASSQGVSNEKLFF. CDR3 nucleotides: TGCGCCAGCAGTCAAGGGGTATCTAATGAAAAACTGTTTTTT.

This clonotype was detected many times. This chain links TRBV20-1 with TRBJ2-5; 8 nucleotides line up with TRBD2. J gave up 2 bases and V 6 bases, and 5 bases lay outside the gene matches. CDR3 size: 13 residues. Germline V lookup: CDR1 DFQATT, CDR2 SNEGSKA (reference sequence). The CDR3 region is CSAVGGGQETQYF. DNA of the CDR3: TGCAGTGCCGTGGGCGGGGGGCAAGAGACCCAGTACTTC.

The genes are TRBV7-2 and TRBJ1-2; weak D call: TRBD1 (5 bases). Germline V lookup: CDR1 SGHTA, CDR2 FQGNSA. This CDR3 is 12 amino acids long. Trimming left V 5 bases short and J 8 bases short, with 12 bases between. CDR3: CASSPPRGGYTF. CDR3 nucleotides: TGTGCCAGCAGCCCACCACGGGGCGGCTACACCTTC. Supplemented by reference TRBV7-2 and TRBJ1-2, the full variable domain reads GAGVSQSPSNKVTEKGKDVELRCDPISGHTALYWYRQSLGQGLEFLIYFQGNSAPDKSGLPSDRFSAERTGGSVSTLTIQRTQQEDSAVYLCASSPPRGGYTFGSGTRLTVV.

There are many counts of this clonotype. The chain carries TRBV18 and TRBJ1-1, with D perhaps TRBD1 (5 bases). CDR1 is KGHSH, CDR2 LQKENI, per germline. The CDR3 is 12 amino acids. Trimming took 4 bases from V and 6 from J, leaving 9 bases between them. The CDR3 region has the DNA TGTGCCAGCTCACAGGGGATCGCTGAAGCTTTCTTT. It encodes CASSQGIAEAFF.

This clonotype was seen more than once but under ten times. The CDR3 DNA is TGCAACGTCGCGAGCGGCAGGCTGAACACTGAAGCTTTCTTT. It encodes CNVASGRLNTEAFF. J is TRBJ1-1 and V is TRBV29-1; D gene unclear. This CDR3 spans 14 amino acids. Germline-derived CDR1 and CDR2 are SQVTM and ANQGSEA.